This TCR beta chain was sequenced in a study of tumor-infiltrating lymphocytes in primary liver carcinoma. This clonotype was counted ten times or more. The input was approximately 500 ng total RNA; TCR beta cDNA was made from it with a constant-region primer. A slightly modified ARM-PCR protocol with three nested multiplex PCR rounds produced these TCR beta libraries. The study ran its first two PCR rounds for roughly 9 cycles each, using TRBV1-TRBV30 forward primers and a C-beta reverse primer. TCRdb processed the multiplex PCR reads anew with MiXCR; each CDR3 protein has one entry. The sample records fewer than 75,000 distinct CDR3 sequences, 55% to 75% being singletons. This CDR3 spans 14 amino acids. Trimming cost V 4 bases and J 0 bases, with 7 bases left between them. RNA and DNA were co-extracted from roughly 20-30 mg of unsorted bulk tissue.

This sequence originates from a man between 40 and 49 years old with primary liver carcinoma and hepatitis B virus infection. V usage is TRBV12-3 or TRBV12-4 and J usage is TRBJ2-1, with no clear D. Sequenced: liver tumor tissue from sampling region 2. Subset here: tumor region T2, inferior pole. CDR3 bases: TGTGCCAGCAGTTCGTCGGTCTCCTACAATGAGCAGTTCTTC. Its translation is CASSSSVSYNEQFF.